The 18 T cell receptor beta chains below were found in one sample sequenced in a study of shared clonotypes between healthy human individuals (dated by TCRdb to the early 2020s). The method behind the library was the immunoSEQ multiplex PCR assay. What TCRdb holds here is the immuneACCESS table cut down to in-frame rearrangements. Part of the clones is not present; checked against another copy, under half of the missing clones reflect an unresolved V gene, and the others are unexplained. The table for this sample lists roughly 1,000,000 clones; about 84% of them were counted only once. Approximately 0.5% of the sample lies in the top ten. Sequences were obtained from memory CD4+ T cells from PBMCs. Explained via the paper, the cell subset or site label denotes: CD45RA-negative fraction. The source is a man in his late teens or twenties in good health. Some clones in this sample may be carry-over from other donors' samples.

DNA for the CDR3: TGTGCCAGCAGCTTAGATCGCGAGCTGGGAGCGGCGATTTTCTTCTTC. Translated: CASSLDRELGAAIFFF. This chain joins TRBV11-2 and TRBJ2-1; D is possibly TRBD2 (5 bases). Germline assignment: CDR1 SGHAT and CDR2 FQNNGV. The CDR3 consists of 16 residues. The V and J ends lost 0 bases and 16 bases respectively, with 25 bases between them.

J is TRBJ1-1 and V is TRBV28; D is undetermined. CDR1 is MDHEN, CDR2 SYDVKM, per germline. Trimming cost V 5 bases and J 3 bases, with 10 bases left between them. The CDR3 totals 13 residues. This CDR3 is CASSPPPHTEAFF. The CDR3 nucleotides read TGTGCCAGCAGTCCCCCGCCTCACACTGAAGCTTTCTTT. Drawing the rest from reference TRBV28 and TRBJ1-1, the complete variable domain is DVKVTQSSRYLVKRTGEKVFLECVQDMDHENMFWYRQDPGLGLRLIYFSYDVKMKEKGDIPEGYSVSREKKERFSLILESASTNQTSMYLCASSPPPHTEAFFGQGTRLTVV.

Turning to this clone: The same CDR3 can be traced to other DNA sequences in this sample. The V call is TRBV9, the J call TRBJ2-2, with unresolved D. The CDR3 runs 13 residues. Trimming left V 0 bases short and J 5 bases short, with 5 bases between. Germline CDR1 reads SGDLS; CDR2 reads YYNGEE. CDR3 residues: CASSVGRTGELFF. CDR3 in DNA: TGTGCCAGCAGCGTAGGGCGAACCGGGGAGCTGTTTTTT.

The CDR3 here is CASLSGASTNEKLFF. For the CDR3, the DNA is TGTGCCAGCCTGTCCGGTGCCTCAACTAATGAAAAACTGTTTTTT. The V gene is TRBV28, the J gene TRBJ1-4, with D unresolved. CDR1 is MDHEN and CDR2 is SYDVKM in the germline V gene. V dropped 8 bases and J dropped 0 bases, with 13 bases sitting between them. The CDR3 consists of 15 residues.

The chain has TRBV28 and TRBJ2-1; 9 bases are shared with TRBD1. Germline CDR1 is MDHEN and CDR2 is SYDVKM. The CDR3 runs to 17 residues. CDR3 sequence (DNA): TGTGCTTCCTCTTTCCCCCTGGACAGGGGAGATAGCAATGAGCAGTTCTTC. It specifies CASSFPLDRGDSNEQFF.

The chain couples TRBV5-6 to TRBJ2-4; D might be TRBD1 (5 bases). V gave up 1 base and J gave up 0 bases, with 8 bases separating them. The CDR3 extends over 15 amino acids. The germline V gene encodes CDR1 SGHDT and CDR2 YYEEEE. CDR3 amino acids: CASSLSTVAKNIQYF. The CDR3 DNA reads TGTGCCAGCAGCTTGTCGACAGTAGCCAAAAACATTCAGTACTTC.

The chain combines TRBV7-9 with TRBJ2-3, with a weak D call TRBD2 (5 bases). Looked up from germline, CDR1 is SEHNR and CDR2 is FQNEAQ (reference sequence). The CDR3 extends over 16 amino acids. V was trimmed by 1 base and J by 4 bases, leaving 15 bases between them. Here the CDR3 reads CASSLVFTDSSDTQYF. The CDR3 nucleotides read TGTGCCAGCAGCTTAGTTTTCACGGACTCTTCAGATACGCAGTATTTT.

The CDR3 DNA is TGCGCCAGCAGCTTGGGAGAGGTTGGGTCGGATACGCAGTATTTT. As protein: CASSLGEVGSDTQYF. This sequence joins TRBV5-1 and TRBJ2-3; D is undetermined. Trimming stripped 0 bases from V and 6 bases from J, with 14 bases between. The CDR3 length is 15 residues. Per the germline V gene, CDR1 is SGHRS and CDR2 is YFSETQ.

This sequence joins TRBV7-8 and TRBJ1-1; 10 bases are shared with TRBD1. The CDR3 runs to 17 residues. V dropped 5 bases and J dropped 4; count of bases not matched to a gene: 13. CDR1 is SGHVS, CDR2 FQNEAQ, per germline. CDR3 DNA sequence: TGTGCCAGCAGCCAGGGACAGGGGCACCCTCAGGGCACTGAAGCTTTCTTT. Encoded protein: CASSQGQGHPQGTEAFF. The whole variable domain, remainder taken from reference TRBV7-8 and TRBJ1-1, is GAGVSQSPRYKVAKRGQDVALRCDPISGHVSLFWYQQALGQGPEFLTYFQNEAQLDKSGLPSDRFFAERPEGSVSTLKIQRTQQEDSAVYLCASSQGQGHPQGTEAFFGQGTRLTVV.

The chain uses TRBV7-3 and TRBJ2-6; the D is unclear. Trimming shortened V by 1 base and J by 0 bases, and 10 bases separated the two germline ends. The CDR3 runs 17 residues. In germline, CDR1 is SGHTA, CDR2 FQGTGA. CDR3 DNA sequence: TGTGCCAGCAGCTTAAAGTCTCAGAACTCTGGGGCCAACGTCCTGACTTTC. Amino acids: CASSLKSQNSGANVLTF.

V is TRBV5-1 and J is TRBJ2-6; D unclear. The germline V gene encodes CDR1 SGHRS and CDR2 YFSETQ. Trimming shortened V by 5 bases and J by 0 bases, and 9 bases separated the two germline ends. The CDR3 loop spans 15 amino acids. The CDR3: CASRILSSGANVLTF. As DNA, the CDR3 is TGCGCCAGCAGAATTCTCAGCTCTGGGGCCAACGTCCTGACTTTC.

This clone has more than one count but fewer than ten. The V gene is TRBV5-6, the J gene TRBJ1-4; TRBD1 matches 8 bases. Germline V gene data show CDR1 as SGHDT and CDR2 as YYEEEE. After removal of 3 bases from V and 8 bases from J, the junction contained 12 bases not matched to a gene. This CDR3 contains 16 residues. CDR3 nucleotide sequence: TGTGCCAGCAGCTCCTACATTCAGGGGGCCGGGGAAAAACTGTTTTTT. It codes for CASSSYIQGAGEKLFF.

The chain has TRBV7-2 and TRBJ2-3; D perhaps matches TRBD1 (5 bases). V lost 1 base to trimming and J lost 10 bases, with 24 bases between them. The CDR3 is made up of 17 amino acids. CDR1 and CDR2 from the germline V gene are SGHTA and FQGNSA. CDR3 in DNA: TGTGCCAGCAGCTTAGGGGTGGTGGGTAGGGGAAAGGTTGCGCAGTATTTT. Translating gives CASSLGVVGRGKVAQYF. The full variable domain, completed using reference TRBV7-2 and TRBJ2-3, is GAGVSQSPSNKVTEKGKDVELRCDPISGHTALYWYRQSLGQGLEFLIYFQGNSAPDKSGLPSDRFSAERTGGSVSTLTIQRTQQEDSAVYLCASSLGVVGRGKVAQYFGPGTRLTVL.

This chain joins TRBV7-8 and TRBJ2-7, with a tentative D call TRBD1 (5 bases). CDR3 length: 14 residues. With 7 bases removed from V and 5 bases from J, the gap between germline ends came to 18 bases. Germline CDR1 SGHVS, CDR2 FQNEAQ. CDR3 DNA: TGTGCCAGCAAAGGACACTCTGGTACGGACGAGCAGTACTTC. Its translation: CASKGHSGTDEQYF.

The chain recombines TRBV4-1 with TRBJ1-4; no firm D call. The CDR3 has 15 residues. The germline V gene encodes CDR1 MGHRA and CDR2 YSYEKL. Trimming left V 0 bases short and J 7 bases short, with 12 bases between. CDR3 loop: CASSQDKGWGEKLFF. DNA of the CDR3: TGCGCCAGCAGCCAAGATAAAGGATGGGGTGAAAAACTGTTTTTT.

Concerning this clone: Since a much larger clone is just one base distant, this may be a read error. Other DNA sequences in this specimen translate into the identical CDR3. This chain joins TRBV7-8 and TRBJ1-3; no reliable D call. V was shortened by 4 bases and J by 0 bases, with 7 bases between the two germline ends. CDR1 SGHVS and CDR2 FQNEAQ come from the germline V gene. The CDR3 contains 14 residues. Here the CDR3 reads CASSSPSSGNTIYF. In DNA form, the CDR3 reads TGTGCCAGCAGCTCGCCGAGCTCTGGAAACACCATATATTTT.

The chain carries TRBV10-3 and TRBJ2-5; 8 bases line up with TRBD1. The CDR3 spans 12 residues. The J segment lost 5 bases and the V segment lost 10 bases, leaving 6 bases of the junction unmatched. The germline gives CDR1 ENHRY, CDR2 SYGVKD. In nucleotides, the CDR3 is TGTGCCACCACGGCAGGGGGCGAGACCCAGTACTTC. Its protein product is CATTAGGETQYF.

V usage is TRBV7-2 and J usage is TRBJ1-2; D remains ambiguous. V dropped 0 bases and J dropped 2 bases, with 10 bases sitting between them. Germline V gives CDR1 SGHTA, CDR2 FQGNSA. The CDR3 covers 15 residues. CDR3 coding DNA: TGTGCCAGCAGCTTAGCGCGGCCAACGAACTATGGCTACACCTTC. Encoded protein: CASSLARPTNYGYTF. The full variable domain, its missing parts supplied by reference TRBV7-2 and TRBJ1-2, is GAGVSQSPSNKVTEKGKDVELRCDPISGHTALYWYRQSLGQGLEFLIYFQGNSAPDKSGLPSDRFSAERTGGSVSTLTIQRTQQEDSAVYLCASSLARPTNYGYTFGSGTRLTVV.